This T cell receptor beta chain emerged from a study of cytomegalovirus exposure and HLA in healthy donors. Findings and caveats of the study: In a later analysis, common viral pathogens appeared linked to several of the most significant clusters. What was likely a sequencing artifact was a cluster of highly shared sequence variants. Reported results showed that the classifier diagnosed cytomegalovirus status with high specificity and sensitivity. Cytomegalovirus-associated status was assigned to fewer than 200 TCR beta chains.

PCR was performed using 60 Vbeta and 13 Jbeta primers. Profiling relied on immunoSEQ multiplex PCR, and the TCRdb table lists in-frame clones only, not all of them. Of roughly 150,000 clones in the sample, around 83% are singletons; the top ten hold 2.5%. About this clone: What it binds is unknown.

The CDR3 extends over 15 amino acids. V lost 4 bases and J lost 9; bases outside the gene matches: 6. Germline CDR1 is LNHDA and CDR2 is SQIVND (reference sequence). The chain uses TRBV19 and TRBJ2-1; 13 nucleotides align to TRBD2. Source material: PBMCs. The sequence came from a man aged 30 to 45 in good health and CMV-seropositive. The CDR3 DNA follows: TGTGCCAGTAGTAAGACTAGCGGGAGGAGGGGTGAGCAGTTCTTC. Encoded protein: CASSKTSGRRGEQFF.